The 9 T cell receptor beta chains listed next were all sequenced from one sample in a study of blood T cell repertoires in COVID-19. Some clones are missing from TCRdb's copy, which holds only in-frame ones; the method was immunoSEQ multiplex PCR. The table shows some 120,000 clones, with 87% occurring only once. The sequenced sample consisted of peripheral blood. The receptors shown here come from a woman in her sixties with acute or convalescent COVID-19.

V gene TRBV3-1 (or the pseudogene TRBV3-2) combines with J gene TRBJ2-3; D unresolved. There are 12 residues in the CDR3. Germline CDR1 is LGHDT and CDR2 is YNNKEL (reference sequence). The V gene lost 3 bases and the J gene lost 6 bases, with 7 bases spanning the gap. The CDR3 sequence: CASSQTTDTQYF. The CDR3 DNA is TGTGCCAGCAGCCAGACAACTGATACGCAGTATTTT.

The chain recombines TRBV3-1 (or the pseudogene TRBV3-2) with TRBJ2-5; 10 bases map to TRBD1. Germline CDR1 reads LGHDT; CDR2 reads YNNKEL (reference sequence). J lost 5 bases, V lost 5 bases, and 5 bases had no gene match. CDR3 size: 14 residues. CDR3: CASSTTGGDETQYF. The CDR3 coding sequence is TGTGCCAGCAGCACGACAGGGGGCGATGAGACCCAGTACTTC.

This chain uses TRBV3-1 (or the pseudogene TRBV3-2) with TRBJ1-5; 9 nucleotides line up with TRBD1. V gave up 5 bases and J gave up 2 bases; unmatched junction bases: 4. Germline loops: CDR1 LGHDT, CDR2 YNNKEL (reference sequence). The CDR3 has 15 residues. This CDR3 is CASSAGQGGNQPQHF. DNA for the CDR3: TGTGCCAGCAGCGCGGGACAGGGCGGCAATCAGCCCCAGCATTTT.

CDR3 nucleotide sequence: TGTGCCACCAGTGACGCGACAGGGGGCGGCACAGATACGCAGTATTTT. Translating it yields CATSDATGGGTDTQYF. V is TRBV24-1 and J is TRBJ2-3; 10 nucleotides line up with TRBD1. The CDR3 is made up of 16 amino acids. The germline V gene encodes CDR1 KGHDR and CDR2 SFDVKD. The J segment lost 1 base and the V segment lost 4 bases, leaving 4 bases of the junction unmatched.

This clone was detected a few times. The rearrangement uses TRBV7-8 and TRBJ1-1, with 7 bases that match TRBD1. Germline V gene sequence: CDR1 SGHVS, CDR2 FQNEAQ. The CDR3 has 18 amino acids. Trimming cost V 1 base and J 0 bases; bases outside gene matches: 11. This CDR3 is CASSLGNSATGLNTEAFF. CDR3 DNA sequence: TGTGCCAGCAGCTTAGGAAACTCGGCGACAGGGCTGAACACTGAAGCTTTCTTT.

J is TRBJ2-3 and V is TRBV6-5; D is possibly TRBD2 (5 bases). The V end was cut by 7 bases, the J end by 5 bases, with 13 bases between. Germline-derived CDR1 and CDR2 are MNHEY and SVGAGI. CDR3 length: 13 residues. The CDR3 DNA reads as TGTGCCAGCATCCCGCCGGGGTTAGATACGCAGTATTTT. This sequence encodes CASIPPGLDTQYF.

The rearrangement links TRBV6-5 to TRBJ1-1, with D possibly TRBD1 on 5 matching bases. The CDR3 extends over 12 amino acids. Trimming cost V 2 bases and J 6 bases, with 7 bases left between them. The germline V gene encodes CDR1 MNHEY and CDR2 SVGAGI. The CDR3 is CASSYRGAEAFF. The DNA of the CDR3 is TGTGCCAGCAGTTACAGGGGTGCTGAAGCTTTCTTT.

CDR3 bases: TGTGCCAGCAGCTTAACAGGGGGACAGGGGGCAGAGACCCAGTACTTC. Its protein is CASSLTGGQGAETQYF. This chain uses TRBV7-3 with TRBJ2-5, with 12 bases aligning to TRBD1. The germline V gene has CDR1 SGHTA and CDR2 FQGTGA. The CDR3 loop spans 16 amino acids. V was pared by 0 bases and J by 4 bases, with 3 bases of the junction left unmatched.

The V and J genes are TRBV5-6 and TRBJ2-5; 13 bases are a match to TRBD2. The germline gives CDR1 SGHDT, CDR2 YYEEEE. With V trimmed by 4 bases and J by 2 bases, 8 bases remained unmatched. The CDR3 contains 17 residues. CDR3 loop: CASSPGLAGVVQETQYF. The CDR3 DNA follows: TGTGCCAGCAGCCCTGGACTAGCGGGAGTCGTGCAAGAGACCCAGTACTTC.